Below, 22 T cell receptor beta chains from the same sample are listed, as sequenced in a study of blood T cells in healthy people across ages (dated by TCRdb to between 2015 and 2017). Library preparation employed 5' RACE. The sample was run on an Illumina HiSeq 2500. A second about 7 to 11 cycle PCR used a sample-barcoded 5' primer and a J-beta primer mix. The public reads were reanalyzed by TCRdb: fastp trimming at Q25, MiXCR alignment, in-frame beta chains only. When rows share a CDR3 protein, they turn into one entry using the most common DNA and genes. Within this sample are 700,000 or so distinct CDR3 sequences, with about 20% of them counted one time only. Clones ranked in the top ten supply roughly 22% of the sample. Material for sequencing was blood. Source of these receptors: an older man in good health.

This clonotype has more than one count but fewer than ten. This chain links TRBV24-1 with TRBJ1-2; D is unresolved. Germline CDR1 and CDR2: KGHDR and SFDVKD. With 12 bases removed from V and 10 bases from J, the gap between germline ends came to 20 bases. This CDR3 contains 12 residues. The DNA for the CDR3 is TGTGCCGCGGACGGGCCTTGGTTCGACTACACCTTC. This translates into CAADGPWFDYTF.

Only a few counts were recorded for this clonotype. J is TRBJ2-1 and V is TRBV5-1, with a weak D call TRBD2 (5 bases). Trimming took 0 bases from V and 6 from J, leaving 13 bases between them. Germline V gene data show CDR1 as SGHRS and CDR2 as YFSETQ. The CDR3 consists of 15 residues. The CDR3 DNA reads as TGCGCCAGCAGCTTGGGCCTAGCCGTTCTCAATGAGCAGTTCTTC. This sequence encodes CASSLGLAVLNEQFF. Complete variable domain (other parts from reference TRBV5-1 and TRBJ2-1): KAGVTQTPRYLIKTRGQQVTLSCSPISGHRSVSWYQQTPGQGLQFLFEYFSETQRNKGNFPGRFSGRQFSNSRSEMNVSTLELGDSALYLCASSLGLAVLNEQFFGPGTRLTVL.

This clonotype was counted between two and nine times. CDR3 sequence (DNA): TGTGCCAGCAGTGCTCTGACTACTGGAGAGCAGTACGTC. It translates to CASSALTTGEQYV. The chain carries TRBV6-1 and TRBJ2-7; D perhaps matches TRBD2 (5 bases). V lost 4 bases and J lost 7, with 14 bases in between. Germline V gene data show CDR1 as MNHNS and CDR2 as SASEGT. The CDR3 extends over 13 amino acids.

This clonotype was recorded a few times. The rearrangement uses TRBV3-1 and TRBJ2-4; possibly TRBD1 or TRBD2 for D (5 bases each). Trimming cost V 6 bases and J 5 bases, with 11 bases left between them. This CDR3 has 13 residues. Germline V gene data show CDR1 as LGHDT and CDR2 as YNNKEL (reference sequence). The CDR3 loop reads CASRIRGENIQYF. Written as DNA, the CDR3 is TGTGCCAGCAGAATACGGGGCGAAAACATTCAGTACTTC.

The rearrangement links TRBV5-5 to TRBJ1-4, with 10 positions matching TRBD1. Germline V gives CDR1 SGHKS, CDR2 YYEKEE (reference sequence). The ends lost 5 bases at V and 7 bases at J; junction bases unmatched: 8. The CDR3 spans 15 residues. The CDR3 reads CASRVTGGQAEKLFF. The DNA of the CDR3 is TGTGCCAGCAGGGTGACAGGGGGCCAGGCTGAAAAACTGTTTTTT.

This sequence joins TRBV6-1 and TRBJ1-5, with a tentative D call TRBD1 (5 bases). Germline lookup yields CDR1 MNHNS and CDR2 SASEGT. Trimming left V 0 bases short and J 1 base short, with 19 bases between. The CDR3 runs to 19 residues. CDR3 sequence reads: CASSEAGVFKTGSNQPQHF. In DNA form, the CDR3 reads TGTGCCAGCAGTGAAGCAGGGGTTTTTAAAACTGGAAGCAATCAGCCCCAGCATTTT.

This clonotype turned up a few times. CDR3 protein: CASSFAGGAGETQYF. DNA of the CDR3: TGTGCCAGCAGCTTTGCCGGGGGGGCCGGAGAGACCCAGTACTTC. The chain carries TRBV7-9 and TRBJ2-7; 8 bases match TRBD2. The J call is doubtful: the DNA matches TRBJ2-5 better. Germline-derived CDR1 and CDR2 are SEHNR and FQNEAQ (reference sequence). This CDR3 contains 15 residues.

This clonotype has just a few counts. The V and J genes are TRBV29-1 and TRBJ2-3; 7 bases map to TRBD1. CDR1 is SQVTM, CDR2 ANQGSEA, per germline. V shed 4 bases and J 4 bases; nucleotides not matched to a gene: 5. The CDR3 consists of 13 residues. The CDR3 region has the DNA TGCAGCGTTGCACAGGGGATGGCAGATACGCAGTATTTT. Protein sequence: CSVAQGMADTQYF.

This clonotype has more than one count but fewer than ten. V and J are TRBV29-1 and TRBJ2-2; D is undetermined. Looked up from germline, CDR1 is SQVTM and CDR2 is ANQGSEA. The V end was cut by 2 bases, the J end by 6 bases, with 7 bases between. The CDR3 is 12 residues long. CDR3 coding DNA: TGCAGCGTTGAAAAGTTACCCGGGGAGCTGTTTTTT. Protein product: CSVEKLPGELFF.

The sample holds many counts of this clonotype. The CDR3 loop is CASSLGYYEQYF. DNA of the CDR3: TGTGCCAGCAGTTTAGGATACTACGAGCAGTACTTC. The genes are TRBV28 and TRBJ2-7; D uncertain. Trimming shortened V by 2 bases and J by 3 bases, and 5 bases separated the two germline ends. Germline loops: CDR1 MDHEN, CDR2 SYDVKM. The CDR3 spans 12 residues.

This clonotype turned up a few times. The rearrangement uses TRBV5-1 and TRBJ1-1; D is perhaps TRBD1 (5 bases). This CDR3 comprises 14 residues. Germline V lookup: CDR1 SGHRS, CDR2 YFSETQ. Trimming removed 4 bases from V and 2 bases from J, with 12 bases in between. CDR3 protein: CASSQGRSNTEAFF. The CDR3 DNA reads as TGCGCCAGCAGCCAGGGTAGATCTAACACTGAAGCTTTCTTT.

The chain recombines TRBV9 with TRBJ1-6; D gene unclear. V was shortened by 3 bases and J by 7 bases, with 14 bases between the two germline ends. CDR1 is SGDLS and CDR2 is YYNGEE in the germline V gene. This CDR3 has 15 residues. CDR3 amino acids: CASSAWSAGNSPLHF. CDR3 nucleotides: TGTGCCAGCAGCGCCTGGTCTGCCGGGAATTCACCCCTCCACTTT.

The CDR3 DNA follows: TGTGCCAGCAGTTCTCCGACAGGTGTGACGTCCGAGCAGTACTTC. This gives the protein CASSSPTGVTSEQYF. The V and J genes are TRBV28 and TRBJ2-7, with D perhaps TRBD1 (6 bases). The germline CDR1 and CDR2 sequences are MDHEN and SYDVKM. V was clipped by 4 bases and J by 6 bases, with 19 bases between them. The CDR3 length is 15 residues.

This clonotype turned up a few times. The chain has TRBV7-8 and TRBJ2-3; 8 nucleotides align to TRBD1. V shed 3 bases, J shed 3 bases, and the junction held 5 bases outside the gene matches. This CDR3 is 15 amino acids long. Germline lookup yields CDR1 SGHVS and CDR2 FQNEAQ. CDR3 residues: CASSLSGGWTDTQYF. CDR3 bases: TGTGCCAGCAGCTTGTCAGGGGGCTGGACAGATACGCAGTATTTT.

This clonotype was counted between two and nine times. The CDR3 region has the DNA TGTGCCAGCGCTTTGGACAGTCAAAACTATGGCTACACCTTC. Translated, it gives CASALDSQNYGYTF. The chain has TRBV19 and TRBJ1-2; a possible D gene is TRBD1 (6 bases). Germline V gene lookup returns CDR1 LNHDA and CDR2 SQIVND (reference sequence). The CDR3 contains 14 residues. Deletions cut 9 bases from V and 2 bases from J, with 16 bases between.

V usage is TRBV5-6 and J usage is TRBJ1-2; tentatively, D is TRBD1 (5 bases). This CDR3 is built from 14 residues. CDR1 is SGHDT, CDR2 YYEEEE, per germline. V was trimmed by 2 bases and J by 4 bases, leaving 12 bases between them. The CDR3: CASSFRARGYGYTF. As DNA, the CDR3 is TGTGCCAGCAGCTTCAGGGCCCGCGGCTATGGCTACACCTTC.

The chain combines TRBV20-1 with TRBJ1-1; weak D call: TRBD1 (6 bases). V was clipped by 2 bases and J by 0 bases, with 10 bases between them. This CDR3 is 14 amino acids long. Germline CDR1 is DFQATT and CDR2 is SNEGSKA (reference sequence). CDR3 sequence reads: CSARSRGMNTEAFF. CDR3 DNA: TGCAGTGCTAGAAGCAGGGGCATGAACACTGAAGCTTTCTTT.

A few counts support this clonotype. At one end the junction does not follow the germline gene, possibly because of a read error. CDR3 loop: CSANGQGVNIF. The CDR3, as DNA: TGCAGTGCTAATGGACAGGGTGTGAACATATTT. V usage is TRBV20-1 and J usage is TRBJ1-6, with 8 bases that match TRBD1. This CDR3 region has 11 residues. Looked up from germline, CDR1 is DFQATT and CDR2 is SNEGSKA (reference sequence).

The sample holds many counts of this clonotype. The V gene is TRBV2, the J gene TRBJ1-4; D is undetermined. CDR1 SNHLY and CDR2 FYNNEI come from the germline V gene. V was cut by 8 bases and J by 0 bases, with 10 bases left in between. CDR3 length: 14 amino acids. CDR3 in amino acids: CASRIGATNEKLFF. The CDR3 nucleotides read TGTGCCAGCCGGATCGGCGCAACTAATGAAAAACTGTTTTTT.

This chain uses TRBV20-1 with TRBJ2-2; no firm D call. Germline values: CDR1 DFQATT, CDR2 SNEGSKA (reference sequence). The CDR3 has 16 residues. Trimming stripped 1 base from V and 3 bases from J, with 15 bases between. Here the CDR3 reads CSARGPKATHTGELFF. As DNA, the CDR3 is TGCAGTGCTAGAGGCCCAAAAGCCACGCACACCGGGGAGCTGTTTTTT.

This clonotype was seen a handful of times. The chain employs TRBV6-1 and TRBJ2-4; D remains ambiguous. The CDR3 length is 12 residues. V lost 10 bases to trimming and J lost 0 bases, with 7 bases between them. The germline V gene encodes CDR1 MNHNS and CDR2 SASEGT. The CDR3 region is CATRLAKNIQYF. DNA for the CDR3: TGTGCCACTAGGTTAGCCAAAAACATTCAGTACTTC.

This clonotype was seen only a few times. The DNA for the CDR3 is TGTGCCAGCAGTTTCTCCCGGGCGGCCGGGGAGACCCAGTACTTC. It translates to CASSFSRAAGETQYF. The rearrangement links TRBV28 to TRBJ2-5; unclear D gene. Trimming left V 3 bases short and J 5 bases short, with 16 bases between. The CDR3 sequence is 15 residues long. CDR1 and CDR2 from the germline V gene are MDHEN and SYDVKM.